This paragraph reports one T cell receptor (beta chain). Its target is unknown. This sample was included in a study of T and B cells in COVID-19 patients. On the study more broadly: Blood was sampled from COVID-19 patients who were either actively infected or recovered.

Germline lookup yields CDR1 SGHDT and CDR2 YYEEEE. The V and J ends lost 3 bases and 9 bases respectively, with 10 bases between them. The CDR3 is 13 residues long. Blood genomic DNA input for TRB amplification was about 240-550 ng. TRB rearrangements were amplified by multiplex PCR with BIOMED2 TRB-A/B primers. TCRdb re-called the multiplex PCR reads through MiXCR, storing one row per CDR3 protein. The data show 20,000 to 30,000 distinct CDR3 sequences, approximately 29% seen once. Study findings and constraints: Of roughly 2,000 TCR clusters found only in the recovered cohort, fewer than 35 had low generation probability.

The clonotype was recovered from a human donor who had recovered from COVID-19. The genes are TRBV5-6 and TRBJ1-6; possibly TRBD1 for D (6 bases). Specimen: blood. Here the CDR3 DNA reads TGTGCCAGCAGCTCCCAGACAGGTTCACCCCTCCACTTT. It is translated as CASSSQTGSPLHF.